These 30 T cell receptor beta chains originate from one sample sequenced in a study of T cell repertoires in cytomegalovirus infection. From the reads, TCRdb called clonotypes with MiXCR, one entry per CDR3 protein. The sample yields 210,000 or so distinct CDR3 sequences, approximately 7% seen once. The material sequenced was PBMCs. These receptors originate from a human donor in good health (CMV status not recorded). Some clones in this sample may be carry-over from other donors' samples.

This clonotype has ten or more counts. The chain joins TRBV4-3 to TRBJ2-7, with 10 bases matching TRBD1. Germline assignment: CDR1 LGHNA and CDR2 YSLEER. The J segment lost 4 bases and the V segment lost 0 bases, leaving 9 bases of the junction unmatched. The CDR3 is 17 residues long. The CDR3 here is CASSQDITGTGVYEQYF. Here the CDR3 DNA reads TGCGCCAGCAGCCAAGATATTACCGGGACAGGGGTATACGAGCAGTACTTC.

As regards this clonotype: This may be a read error: a much more frequent sequence differs by one nucleotide. The chain has TRBV6-2 or TRBV6-3 and TRBJ1-1; D is uncertain. The CDR3 runs 13 residues. Trimming removed 2 bases at V and 1 base at J, with 5 bases between. CDR1 is MNHEY and CDR2 is SVGEGT in the germline V gene. CDR3: CASSYVANTEAFF. In DNA form, the CDR3 reads TGTGCCAGCAGTTACGTAGCGAACACTGAAGCTTTCTTT.

There are many counts of this clonotype. The chain couples TRBV7-2 to TRBJ1-5; D remains unclear. Germline-derived CDR1 and CDR2 are SGHTA and FQGNSA. Trimming took off 0 bases at V and 3 bases at J, with 12 bases between the two ends. CDR3 length: 16 amino acids. The CDR3 bases are TGTGCCAGCAGCTTAGCGCCGACGGGATTCAATCAGCCCCAGCATTTT. Translation: CASSLAPTGFNQPQHF.

This clonotype was picked up many times. The chain links TRBV10-3 to TRBJ2-7; 9 bases fit TRBD1. Losses at the gene ends were 3 bases for V and 6 bases for J; bases not matched to a gene: 6. The CDR3 has 14 residues. Germline values: CDR1 ENHRY, CDR2 SYGVKD. Written as DNA, the CDR3 is TGTGCCATCAGTGAAAAAGGGACAGGGAGCGAGCAGTACTTC. Its translation is CAISEKGTGSEQYF.

This clonotype was seen repeatedly, ten times or more. The chain uses TRBV15 and TRBJ2-1, with 9 bases identical to TRBD1. Germline CDR1 LNHNV, CDR2 YYDKDF (reference sequence). Trimming cost V 2 bases and J 7 bases; bases outside gene matches: 9. This CDR3 is 16 amino acids long. CDR3 sequence: CATSRSGGQGGNEQFF. The DNA for the CDR3 is TGTGCCACCAGCAGATCCGGGGGACAGGGTGGGAATGAGCAGTTCTTC.

This clonotype was counted ten times or more. V usage is TRBV29-1 and J usage is TRBJ2-2; 7 bases are a match to TRBD1. CDR1 SQVTM and CDR2 ANQGSEA come from the germline V gene. Germline trimming cut 4 bases from V and 0 bases from J; bases unmatched to any gene: 5. The CDR3 covers 15 residues. The CDR3 nucleotides are TGCAGCGTTGCAATAGGGGGCCCGAACACCGGGGAGCTGTTTTTT. Its protein product is CSVAIGGPNTGELFF.

This clonotype was seen ten or more times. The chain combines TRBV7-2 with TRBJ1-5; a possible D gene is TRBD1 (5 bases). V was shortened by 5 bases and J by 7 bases, with 12 bases between the two germline ends. Looked up from germline, CDR1 is SGHTA and CDR2 is FQGNSA. This CDR3 contains 13 residues. This CDR3 is CASSQGLEQPQHF. In DNA, the CDR3 is TGTGCCAGCAGCCAGGGACTTGAACAGCCCCAGCATTTT.

Ten or more counts support this clonotype. The chain uses TRBV28 and TRBJ2-7; 8 positions agree with TRBD2. Germline trimming cut 9 bases from V and 1 base from J; bases unmatched to any gene: 11. There are 15 residues in the CDR3. The germline V gene has CDR1 MDHEN and CDR2 SYDVKM. CDR3: CASTSSGGGSYEQYF. The CDR3 bases are TGTGCCAGTACGTCCTCGGGCGGGGGGTCCTACGAGCAGTACTTC.

This clonotype has just a few counts. The gene calls are TRBV29-1 and TRBJ2-1; 13 bases match TRBD2. Germline V gene data show CDR1 as SQVTM and CDR2 as ANQGSEA. J lost 5 bases, V lost 8 bases, and 12 bases had no gene match. The CDR3 runs 16 residues. CDR3 nucleotides: TGCAGCACCTCATTCCCCGGGACTAGCGGGGACAATGAGCAGTTCTTC. The encoded protein is CSTSFPGTSGDNEQFF.

This clonotype was picked up many times. The chain has TRBV11-2 and TRBJ1-5, with no clear D. V lost 1 base and J 7 bases, leaving 8 bases between the germline ends. Germline V gives CDR1 SGHAT, CDR2 FQNNGV. The CDR3 has 13 residues. CDR3 residues: CASSLGDRQPQHF. CDR3 nucleotide sequence: TGTGCCAGCAGCTTAGGGGATCGGCAGCCCCAGCATTTT.

Here the CDR3 DNA reads TGTGCCAGCATCATAGGGCCGGGGCACTTAACTCTTTCCTACAATGAGCAGTTCTTC. The encoded protein is CASIIGPGHLTLSYNEQFF. The rearrangement links TRBV6-6 to TRBJ2-1, with D perhaps TRBD1 or TRBD2 (5 bases each). The ends were cut back, 7 bases at V and 1 base at J, with 26 bases in the middle. CDR1 and CDR2 from the germline V gene are MNHNY and SVGAGI (reference sequence). The CDR3 spans 19 residues.

This clonotype was counted between two and nine times. This CDR3 is CASSPWAAGAGETQYF. The CDR3 DNA sequence: TGTGCCAGCAGCCCCTGGGCTGCGGGGGCCGGAGAGACCCAGTACTTC. The rearrangement joins TRBV3-1 to TRBJ2-5; D may be TRBD2 (7 bases). Germline V gene lookup returns CDR1 LGHDT and CDR2 YNNKEL (reference sequence). The CDR3 totals 16 residues. V was cut by 4 bases and J by 4 bases, with 19 bases left in between.

With respect to this clonotype: Just one base apart from a much larger clone, this may be a read error. The chain uses TRBV20-1 and TRBJ1-4; 7 bases map to TRBD1. Per germline, CDR1 DFQATT and CDR2 SNEGSKA (reference sequence). The CDR3 is made up of 12 amino acids. CDR3 sequence reads: CSAGRGDEKLSF. The CDR3 region has the DNA TGCAGTGCTGGCAGGGGGGATGAAAAACTGTCTTTT.

This clonotype was seen ten or more times. This sequence joins TRBV29-1 and TRBJ1-2, with unresolved D. Germline CDR1 and CDR2: SQVTM and ANQGSEA. The CDR3 covers 14 residues. Trimming pared 0 bases from V and 4 bases from J, leaving 12 bases between. This CDR3 is CSVEEDEGVYGYTF. The CDR3 bases are TGCAGCGTTGAAGAGGATGAGGGAGTCTATGGCTACACCTTC.

This clonotype has at least ten counts. V gene TRBV7-9 combines with J gene TRBJ1-3, with TRBD1 as a possible D gene (6 bases). CDR1 is SEHNR and CDR2 is FQNEAQ in the germline V gene (reference sequence). Trimming cost V 6 bases and J 0 bases, with 18 bases left between them. There are 17 residues in the CDR3. CDR3 sequence: CASRAAGTTLSGNTIYF. In DNA form, the CDR3 reads TGTGCCAGCAGGGCCGCGGGGACAACTCTCTCTGGAAACACCATATATTTT.

This clonotype was recorded at least ten times. The chain is built from TRBV10-3 and TRBJ1-2; 12 bases are a match to TRBD1. Germline CDR1 is ENHRY and CDR2 is SYGVKD. The CDR3 consists of 15 residues. The V segment lost 5 bases and the J segment 3 bases; nucleotides outside the gene matches: 4. This CDR3 reads CAISLGQGADYGYTF. For the CDR3, the DNA is TGTGCCATCAGTCTGGGACAGGGGGCTGACTATGGCTACACCTTC.

Many counts were recorded for this clonotype. The chain employs TRBV6-2 or TRBV6-3 and TRBJ1-6; D unresolved. Germline CDR1 is MNHEY and CDR2 is SVGEGT. Trimming left V 6 bases short and J 9 bases short, with 24 bases between. The CDR3 runs 17 residues. The chain's CDR3 is CASRDPSGSGGSSPLHF. CDR3 sequence (DNA): TGTGCCAGCAGGGACCCGTCCGGGTCCGGCGGCAGTTCACCCCTCCACTTT.

The chain employs TRBV20-1 and TRBJ2-7; 9 bases are shared with TRBD1. CDR1 and CDR2 from the germline V gene are DFQATT and SNEGSKA (reference sequence). The junction had 11 bases not matched to a gene; V was cut back by 5 bases and J by 3 bases. The CDR3 has 15 amino acids. CDR3 amino acids: CSALGGTGNYYEQYF. CDR3 nucleotide sequence: TGCAGTGCTCTTGGCGGGACAGGGAATTACTACGAGCAGTACTTC.

This clonotype was detected many times. The V and J genes are TRBV20-1 and TRBJ2-5; D tentatively fits TRBD1 or TRBD2 (6 bases each). Germline V gene lookup returns CDR1 DFQATT and CDR2 SNEGSKA (reference sequence). The CDR3 extends over 12 amino acids. The V and J ends lost 7 bases and 7 bases respectively, with 16 bases between them. The CDR3 coding sequence is TGCAGTGTTTTGGGGGGCCTAGGGACCCAGTACTTC. Residues: CSVLGGLGTQYF.

There are many counts of this clonotype. The rearrangement links TRBV10-3 to TRBJ1-2; D gene ambiguous. The V gene lost 2 bases and the J gene lost 8 bases, with 18 bases spanning the gap. From germline, CDR1 is ENHRY and CDR2 SYGVKD. The CDR3 covers 15 residues. CDR3 DNA sequence: TGTGCCATCAGTGAGGACGGATTACCCTCTCGGGGCTACACCTTC. Its protein product is CAISEDGLPSRGYTF.

This clonotype was seen at least ten times. CDR3 nucleotides: TGTGCCAGCAGCTTAGCCGGGTTAATAGGTTTCACTGAAGCTTTCTTT. Its translation is CASSLAGLIGFTEAFF. The rearrangement joins TRBV7-6 to TRBJ1-1, with D hard to call. The V end was cut by 0 bases, the J end by 4 bases, with 15 bases between. The CDR3 runs to 16 residues. CDR1 is SGHVS, CDR2 FNYEAQ, per germline.

The CDR3 loop reads CASSYSEVIDTQHF. The CDR3 nucleotides are TGTGCCAGCAGTTACTCAGAAGTAATAGATACGCAGCATTTT. V is TRBV6-2 or TRBV6-3 and J is TRBJ2-3; unclear D gene. The better agreement between TRBJ1-5 and the DNA end casts doubt on the J call. The germline CDR1 and CDR2 sequences are MNHEY and SVGEGT. This CDR3 has 14 residues.

The sample holds many counts of this clonotype. J is TRBJ1-5 and V is TRBV20-1; 9 bases fit TRBD1. Germline-derived CDR1 and CDR2 are DFQATT and SNEGSKA (reference sequence). The CDR3 is 17 residues long. After removal of 5 bases from V and 1 base from J, the junction contained 12 bases not matched to a gene. CDR3 sequence (DNA): TGCAGTGCTGGTACCGGGACAGGGTGGGGCAGCAATCAGCCCCAGCATTTT. Encoded protein: CSAGTGTGWGSNQPQHF.

This clonotype was observed at least ten times. The rearrangement uses TRBV5-6 and TRBJ2-3, with 10 nucleotides matching TRBD2. With 2 bases clipped from V and 2 bases from J, the junction kept 5 bases outside the gene matches. Germline V gene data show CDR1 as SGHDT and CDR2 as YYEEEE. The CDR3 extends over 16 amino acids. In DNA form, the CDR3 reads TGTGCCAGCAGCTTAACTAGCGGGGCCTTCACAGATACGCAGTATTTT. Translated: CASSLTSGAFTDTQYF.

This clonotype was seen repeatedly, ten times or more. The chain uses TRBV14 and TRBJ2-1; 11 bases are a match to TRBD2. J lost 5 bases, V lost 4 bases, and 4 bases had no gene match. Looked up from germline, CDR1 is SGHDN and CDR2 is FVKESK. This CDR3 region has 15 residues. The CDR3 bases are TGTGCCAGCAGCCCAGGACTAGCGGGCAACAATGAGCAGTTCTTC. It is translated as CASSPGLAGNNEQFF.

The chain joins TRBV2 to TRBJ1-5; D perhaps matches TRBD1 (5 bases). Germline V lookup: CDR1 SNHLY, CDR2 FYNNEI. Trimming took off 4 bases at V and 3 bases at J, with 10 bases between the two ends. The CDR3 runs 14 residues. CDR3 sequence reads: CASSAAGFNQPQHF. As DNA, the CDR3 is TGTGCCAGCAGTGCGGCAGGGTTCAATCAGCCCCAGCATTTT.

This clonotype was recorded at least ten times. The V gene is TRBV2, the J gene TRBJ2-5; 15 nucleotides align to TRBD2. This CDR3 comprises 15 residues. Germline V gene lookup returns CDR1 SNHLY and CDR2 FYNNEI. The junction had 2 bases not matched to a gene; V was cut back by 6 bases and J by 3 bases. In DNA, the CDR3 is TGTGCCAGCAGCCGGACTAGCGGGGGGGAAGAGACCCAGTACTTC. It specifies CASSRTSGGEETQYF.

This clonotype was seen a few times. The V gene is TRBV24-1, the J gene TRBJ2-3; no firm D call. CDR1 is KGHDR and CDR2 is SFDVKD in the germline V gene. CDR3 length equals 13 residues. V was clipped by 8 bases and J by 4 bases, with 12 bases between them. This CDR3 reads CATTAGEADTQYF. CDR3 nucleotides: TGTGCCACCACGGCAGGAGAAGCAGATACGCAGTATTTT.

This clonotype has ten or more counts. The rearrangement joins TRBV7-2 to TRBJ1-6; D unclear. The CDR3 sequence is 17 residues long. Trimming removed 0 bases from V and 9 bases from J, with 18 bases in between. Per the germline V gene, CDR1 is SGHTA and CDR2 is FQGNSA. CDR3 sequence (DNA): TGTGCCAGCAGCTTAGCAGCCGACTTCTTTCTGGGTTCACCCCTCCACTTT. Encoded protein: CASSLAADFFLGSPLHF.

Points on this clonotype: A much more abundant neighbour one base away suggests this may be a read error. The chain employs TRBV20-1 and TRBJ1-4, with 9 bases fitting TRBD1. In germline, CDR1 is DFQATT, CDR2 SNEGSKA (reference sequence). This CDR3 spans 15 amino acids. In DNA, the CDR3 is TGCAGTGCTCTGGGACAGGGAACAACTAATGAAAAACTGTCTTTT. It translates to CSALGQGTTNEKLSF.